This T cell receptor (beta chain) was recorded in a study of regulatory T cells in long-lasting Graves disease. Time point here: newly diagnosed GD, antithyroid drugs for less than 3 months. The TCR library used RNA extracted from PBMCs. This CDR3 region has 12 residues. Germline CDR1 DFQATT, CDR2 SNEGSKA (reference sequence). The V and J ends lost 5 bases and 7 bases respectively, with 12 bases between them. Combining iRepertoire HTBI primers with Arm-PCR of CDR3 regions, the authors built TCR beta libraries. Each CDR3 protein gets one entry after TCRdb re-called the multiplex PCR reads with MiXCR. The sample holds 350,000 to 500,000 distinct CDR3 sequences, over 15% seen once. These data were also reused for a study on T cells in Graves' hyperthyroidism and ophthalmopathy. That work contributes: A 13 V-J model separated ophthalmopathy from stable hyperthyroidism.

The V and J genes are TRBV20-1 and TRBJ2-1, with D unclear. Sequenced here: peripheral blood mononuclear cells (PBMCs), sampled at new diagnosis, from a patient treated with antithyroid drugs. The sequence was obtained from a woman aged 25 to 39 with Graves disease. The CDR3 DNA follows: TGCAGTGCTCTCCCAAGGGCAAATGAGCAGTTCTTC. Translated: CSALPRANEQFF.